This T cell receptor beta chain was profiled in a study of Ad26.COV2.S vaccination and SARS-CoV-2 variants. Study results and caveats: Following vaccination, spike-specific CD8+ and CD4+ T cell responses reportedly exhibited substantial breadth. It was found that vaccine and placebo recipients had similar non-spike TCR breadth.

Notes on this clone: Its antigen is unidentified.

Treatment here: roughly 19 received Ad26.COV2.S at low or high dose, single or two shots; several received placebo; per-sample allocation not given. Material that was analyzed had been drawn on day 63 after the first vaccine or placebo injection. The shot given was an Ad26 vector that makes Wuhan-strain SARS-CoV-2 spike. Here immunoSEQ multiplex PCR was the method, and the copy in TCRdb shows in-frame clones only, minus some. In the table there are roughly 320,000 clones, 70% to 90% of which are singletons. Germline CDR1 reads MNHEY; CDR2 reads SVGEGT. Between the trimmed V and J ends, which lost 5 bases and 0 bases, there was a span of 10 bases. The CDR3 covers 14 residues.

The gene calls are TRBV6-2 or TRBV6-3 and TRBJ1-1; D perhaps matches TRBD1 (6 bases). The sample was peripheral blood, taken in a trial of Ad26.COV2.S vaccine versus placebo. The clonotype comes from a person aged 18 to 65 who received the Ad26.COV2.S COVID-19 vaccine or a placebo. CDR3: CASSRGTVNTEAFF. As DNA, the CDR3 is TGTGCCAGCAGTAGGGGGACGGTGAACACTGAAGCTTTCTTT.